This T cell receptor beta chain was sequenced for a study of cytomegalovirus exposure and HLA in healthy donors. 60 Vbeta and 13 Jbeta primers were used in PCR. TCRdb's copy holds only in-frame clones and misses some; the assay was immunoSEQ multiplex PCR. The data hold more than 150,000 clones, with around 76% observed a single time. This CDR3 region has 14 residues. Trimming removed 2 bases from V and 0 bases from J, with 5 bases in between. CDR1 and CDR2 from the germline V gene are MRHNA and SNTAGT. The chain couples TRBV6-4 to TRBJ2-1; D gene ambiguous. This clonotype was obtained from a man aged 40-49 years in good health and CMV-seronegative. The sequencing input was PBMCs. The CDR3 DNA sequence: TGTGCCAGCAGTGACCATAGCTCCTACAATGAGCAGTTCTTC. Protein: CASSDHSSYNEQFF.